This T cell receptor beta chain was retrieved from a study of blood T cell repertoires in COVID-19. The V end was cut by 8 bases, the J end by 0 bases, with 7 bases between. Looked up from germline, CDR1 is MRHNA and CDR2 is SNTAGT. The CDR3 totals 12 residues. The authors' processing: Reference gene primer amplification gave estimated nucleated cell counts. The method was immunoSEQ multiplex PCR; TCRdb's version includes in-frame clones alone and lacks a portion of them. That table furnishes V, J and clone size, whereas the DNA furnished D and trimming. The sample has approximately 260,000 clones, about 89% seen once.

The sequence was obtained from a man aged 45-65 years with acute or convalescent COVID-19. This chain uses TRBV6-4 with TRBJ2-5, with a possible D match to TRBD1 (6 bases). The sequenced sample was peripheral blood. CDR3 sequence reads: CASRDNQETQYF. The CDR3 region has the DNA TGTGCCAGCCGGGACAACCAAGAGACCCAGTACTTC.